Below are 2 T cell receptor beta chains sequenced from a single sample in a study of blood T cell repertoires in COVID-19. Repertoires were generated with immunoSEQ multiplex PCR, while TCRdb's copy carries only in-frame clones and drops some. The sample records about 87,000 clones, over 80% being singletons. The sequenced sample was peripheral blood. All receptors come from an elderly man with acute or convalescent COVID-19.

This chain uses TRBV5-5 with TRBJ2-5, with 10 bases that match TRBD1. With 4 bases clipped from V and 4 bases from J, the junction kept 13 bases outside the gene matches. Germline values: CDR1 SGHKS, CDR2 YYEKEE (reference sequence). The CDR3 is 17 amino acids. Written as DNA, the CDR3 is TGTGCCAGCAGCCATGGACAGGGGGTGGGTTATCGAGAGACCCAGTACTTC. Encoded protein: CASSHGQGVGYRETQYF.

This rearrangement joins TRBV13 to TRBJ1-1; D is possibly TRBD1 (5 bases). Trimming took 0 bases from V and 5 from J, leaving 10 bases between them. The germline gives CDR1 PRHDT, CDR2 FYEKMQ (reference sequence). This CDR3 comprises 14 residues. The CDR3 DNA reads as TGTGCCAGCAGCTTAGGAGGGGTGCGAACTGAAGCTTTCTTT. Encoded protein: CASSLGGVRTEAFF.